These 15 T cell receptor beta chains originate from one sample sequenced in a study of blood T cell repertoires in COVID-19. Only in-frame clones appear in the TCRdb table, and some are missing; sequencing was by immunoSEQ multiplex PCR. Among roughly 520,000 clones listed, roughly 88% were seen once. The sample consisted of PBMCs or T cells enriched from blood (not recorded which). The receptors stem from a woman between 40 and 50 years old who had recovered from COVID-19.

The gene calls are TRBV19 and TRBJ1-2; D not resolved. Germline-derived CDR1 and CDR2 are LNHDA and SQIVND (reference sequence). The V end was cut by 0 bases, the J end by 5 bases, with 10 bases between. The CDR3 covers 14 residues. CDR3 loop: CASSIESLSYGYTF. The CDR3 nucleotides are TGTGCCAGTAGTATAGAGAGCTTATCTTATGGCTACACCTTC.

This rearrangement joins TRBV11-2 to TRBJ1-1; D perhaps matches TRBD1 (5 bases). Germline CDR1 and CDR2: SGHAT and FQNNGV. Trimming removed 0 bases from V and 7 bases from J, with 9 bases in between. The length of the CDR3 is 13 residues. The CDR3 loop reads CASSLDTGREAFF. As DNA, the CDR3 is TGTGCCAGCAGCTTAGATACAGGCCGTGAAGCTTTCTTT.

Here the CDR3 DNA reads TGTGCCAGCAGCCCAGGGGTGAGGGGTTACAATGAGCAGTTCTTC. Its protein product is CASSPGVRGYNEQFF. The chain links TRBV7-2 to TRBJ2-1, with D maybe TRBD1 (6 bases). Germline assignment: CDR1 SGHTA and CDR2 FQGNSA. V was cut by 5 bases and J by 4 bases, with 15 bases left in between. The CDR3 extends over 15 amino acids.

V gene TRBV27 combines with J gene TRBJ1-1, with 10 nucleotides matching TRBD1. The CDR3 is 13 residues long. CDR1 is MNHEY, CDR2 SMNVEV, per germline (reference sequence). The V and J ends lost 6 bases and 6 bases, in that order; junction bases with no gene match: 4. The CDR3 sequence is CASSPGQGAEAFF. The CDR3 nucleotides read TGTGCCAGCAGCCCTGGACAGGGGGCTGAAGCTTTCTTT.

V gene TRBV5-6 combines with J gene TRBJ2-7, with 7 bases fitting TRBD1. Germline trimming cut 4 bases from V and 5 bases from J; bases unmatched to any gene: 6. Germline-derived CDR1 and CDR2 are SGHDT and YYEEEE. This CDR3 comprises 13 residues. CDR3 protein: CASSQTGTNEQYF. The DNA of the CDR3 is TGTGCCAGCAGCCAGACAGGGACCAACGAGCAGTACTTC.

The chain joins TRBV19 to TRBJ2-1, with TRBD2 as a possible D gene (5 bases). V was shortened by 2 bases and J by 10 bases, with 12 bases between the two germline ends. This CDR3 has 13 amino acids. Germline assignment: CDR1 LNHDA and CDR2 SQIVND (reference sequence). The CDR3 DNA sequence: TGTGCCAGTAGTATATTACTAGGCACAGAGCAGTTCTTC. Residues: CASSILLGTEQFF.

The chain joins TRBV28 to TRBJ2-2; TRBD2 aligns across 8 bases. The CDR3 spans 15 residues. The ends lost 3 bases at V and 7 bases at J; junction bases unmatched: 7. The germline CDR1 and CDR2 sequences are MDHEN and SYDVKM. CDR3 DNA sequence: TGTGCCAGCAGTTTCCCCGGGAGGGCCCACGGGGAGCTGTTTTTT. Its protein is CASSFPGRAHGELFF.

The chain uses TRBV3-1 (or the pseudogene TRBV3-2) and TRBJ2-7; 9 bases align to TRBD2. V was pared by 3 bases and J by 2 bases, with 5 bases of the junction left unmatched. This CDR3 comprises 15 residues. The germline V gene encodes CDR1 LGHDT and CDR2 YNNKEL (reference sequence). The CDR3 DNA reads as TGTGCCAGCAGCCACAGAGGCGGGAGGGCCTACGAGCAGTACTTC. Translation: CASSHRGGRAYEQYF.

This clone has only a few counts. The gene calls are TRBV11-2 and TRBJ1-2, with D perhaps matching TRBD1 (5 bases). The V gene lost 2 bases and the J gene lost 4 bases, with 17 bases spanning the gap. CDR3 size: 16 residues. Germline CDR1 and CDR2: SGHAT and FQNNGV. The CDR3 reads CASSLTNPPTGYGYTF. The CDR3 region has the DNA TGTGCCAGCAGCTTAACCAACCCTCCTACAGGCTATGGCTACACCTTC.

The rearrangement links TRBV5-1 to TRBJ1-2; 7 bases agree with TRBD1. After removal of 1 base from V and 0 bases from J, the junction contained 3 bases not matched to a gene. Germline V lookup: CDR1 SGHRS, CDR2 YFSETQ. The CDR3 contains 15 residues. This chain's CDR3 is CASSLFQGANYGYTF. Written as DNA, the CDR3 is TGCGCCAGCAGCTTGTTCCAGGGGGCTAACTATGGCTACACCTTC.

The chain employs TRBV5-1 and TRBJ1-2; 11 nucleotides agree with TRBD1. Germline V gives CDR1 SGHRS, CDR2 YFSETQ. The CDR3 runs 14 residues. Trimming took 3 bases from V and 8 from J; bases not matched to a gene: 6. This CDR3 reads CASSWTGGEKGYTF. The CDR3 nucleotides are TGCGCCAGCAGCTGGACAGGGGGCGAGAAAGGCTACACCTTC. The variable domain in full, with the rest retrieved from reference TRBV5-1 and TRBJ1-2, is KAGVTQTPRYLIKTRGQQVTLSCSPISGHRSVSWYQQTPGQGLQFLFEYFSETQRNKGNFPGRFSGRQFSNSRSEMNVSTLELGDSALYLCASSWTGGEKGYTFGSGTRLTVV.

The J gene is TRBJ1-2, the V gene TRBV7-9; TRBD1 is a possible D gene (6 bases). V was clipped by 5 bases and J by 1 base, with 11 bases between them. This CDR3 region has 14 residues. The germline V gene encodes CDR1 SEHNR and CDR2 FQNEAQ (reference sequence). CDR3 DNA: TGTGCCAGCAGCACAGGGAGTAGTAACTATGGCTACACCTTC. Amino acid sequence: CASSTGSSNYGYTF.

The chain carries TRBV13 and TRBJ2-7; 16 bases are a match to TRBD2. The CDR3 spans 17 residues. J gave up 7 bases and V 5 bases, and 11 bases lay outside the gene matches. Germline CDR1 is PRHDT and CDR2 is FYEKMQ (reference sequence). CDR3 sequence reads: CASSPPGLAGGPREQYF. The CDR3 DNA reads TGTGCCAGCAGCCCCCCGGGACTAGCGGGAGGGCCTAGGGAGCAGTACTTC. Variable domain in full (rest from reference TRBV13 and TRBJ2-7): AAGVIQSPRHLIKEKRETATLKCYPIPRHDTVYWYQQGPGQDPQFLISFYEKMQSDKGSIPDRFSAQQFSDYHSELNMSSLELGDSALYFCASSPPGLAGGPREQYFGPGTRLTVT.

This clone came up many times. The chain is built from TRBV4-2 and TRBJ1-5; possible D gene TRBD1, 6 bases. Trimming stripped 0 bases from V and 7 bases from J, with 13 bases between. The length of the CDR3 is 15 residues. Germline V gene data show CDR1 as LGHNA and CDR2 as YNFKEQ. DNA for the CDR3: TGTGCCAGCAGCCAAGATGGGGGCGCAGGGCAGCCCCAGCATTTT. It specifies CASSQDGGAGQPQHF.

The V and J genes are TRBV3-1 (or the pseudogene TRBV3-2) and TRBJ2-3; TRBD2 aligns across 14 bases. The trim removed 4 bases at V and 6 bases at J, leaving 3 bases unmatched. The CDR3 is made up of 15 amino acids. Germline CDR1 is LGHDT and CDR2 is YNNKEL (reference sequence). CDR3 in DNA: TGTGCCAGCAGCCCAGGGACTAGCGGGAGCGATACGCAGTATTTT. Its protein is CASSPGTSGSDTQYF.